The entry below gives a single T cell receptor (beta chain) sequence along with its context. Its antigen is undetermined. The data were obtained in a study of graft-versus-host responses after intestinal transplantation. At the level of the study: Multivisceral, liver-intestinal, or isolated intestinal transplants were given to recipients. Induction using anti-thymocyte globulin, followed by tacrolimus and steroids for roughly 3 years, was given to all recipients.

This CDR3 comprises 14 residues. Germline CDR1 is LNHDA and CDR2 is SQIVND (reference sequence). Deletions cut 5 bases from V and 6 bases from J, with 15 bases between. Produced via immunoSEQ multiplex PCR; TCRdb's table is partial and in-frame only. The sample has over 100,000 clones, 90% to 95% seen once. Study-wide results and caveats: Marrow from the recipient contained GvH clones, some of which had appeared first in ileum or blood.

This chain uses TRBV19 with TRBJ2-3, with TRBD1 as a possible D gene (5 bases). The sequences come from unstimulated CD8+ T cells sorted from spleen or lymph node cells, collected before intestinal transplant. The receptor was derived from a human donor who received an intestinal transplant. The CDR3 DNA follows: TGTGCCAGTAGTTTGGACCAGAAGGGGGATACGCAGTATTTT. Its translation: CASSLDQKGDTQYF.